The 27 T cell receptor beta chains listed next were all sequenced from one sample in a study of blood T cell repertoires in COVID-19 (dated by TCRdb to about 2020). The library was generated by the immunoSEQ multiplex PCR assay. The table comes from immuneACCESS by way of TCRdb, which keeps in-frame sequences with V and J called. Part of the clones is missing from these tables; in studies checked, under half for an unresolved V gene and the rest for unknown reasons. The sample table records some 99,000 clones; 60% to 85% of these occur just once. More than 4% of the sample is taken by the ten largest. Input material: peripheral blood. The receptors here all came from a human donor in a cohort sampled during active or convalescent COVID-19.

A few counts support this clone. The chain combines TRBV7-2 with TRBJ2-2; 10 positions match TRBD2. The CDR3 is 16 residues long. The V gene's germline CDR1 is SGHTA and CDR2 FQGNSA. The V segment lost 2 bases and the J segment 3 bases; nucleotides outside the gene matches: 3. The CDR3 loop reads CASSLRGTSDTGELFF. The CDR3 nucleotides read TGTGCCAGCAGCTTAAGGGGGACTAGCGACACCGGGGAGCTGTTTTTT. The full variable domain, in which reference TRBV7-2 and TRBJ2-2 provide the parts outside the CDR3, is GAGVSQSPSNKVTEKGKDVELRCDPISGHTALYWYRQSLGQGLEFLIYFQGNSAPDKSGLPSDRFSAERTGGSVSTLTIQRTQQEDSAVYLCASSLRGTSDTGELFFGEGSRLTVL.

In its sample, this clone was seen a few times. This chain joins TRBV6-5 and TRBJ1-2; D might be TRBD1 (5 bases). The CDR3 has 14 residues. Germline V lookup: CDR1 MNHEY, CDR2 SVGAGI. V gave up 2 bases and J gave up 3 bases, with 10 bases separating them. CDR3 sequence reads: CASSYRDSYYGYTF. CDR3 nucleotides: TGTGCCAGCAGTTACCGTGACAGCTACTATGGCTACACCTTC.

A single count supports this clone. Here the CDR3 DNA reads TGTGCCAGCAGTTTCCCCAGTACCGAGCAGTACTTC. Residues: CASSFPSTEQYF. V is TRBV12-3 or TRBV12-4 and J is TRBJ2-7; D unclear. The CDR3 sequence is 12 residues long. V was clipped by 3 bases and J by 6 bases, with 9 bases between them.

The V and J genes are TRBV7-9 and TRBJ2-1; 10 nucleotides agree with TRBD2. CDR1 and CDR2 from the germline V gene are SEHNR and FQNEAQ (reference sequence). The CDR3 is 14 amino acids. J was trimmed by 8 bases and V by 5 bases; bases with no gene match: 6. The CDR3 region has the DNA TGTGCCAGCAGCGGAGCGGGGGGGCCCGATGAGCAGTTCTTC. Translating gives CASSGAGGPDEQFF.

The chain carries TRBV11-2 and TRBJ2-7; D not resolved. Trimming cost V 1 base and J 1 base, with 11 bases left between them. The germline CDR1 and CDR2 sequences are SGHAT and FQNNGV. The CDR3 length is 15 residues. CDR3 nucleotide sequence: TGTGCCAGCAGCTTAGTGGCGGATGGGTCCTACGAGCAGTACTTC. Translation: CASSLVADGSYEQYF.

V and J are TRBV9 and TRBJ2-7; 9 bases agree with TRBD1. The CDR3 loop spans 14 amino acids. The junction had 7 bases not matched to a gene; V was cut back by 5 bases and J by 4 bases. CDR1 and CDR2 (germline): SGDLS, YYNGEE. The CDR3 bases are TGTGCCAGCAGTTCGGGACAGGGTCAGTACGAGCAGTACTTC. Residues: CASSSGQGQYEQYF.

The chain recombines TRBV27 with TRBJ2-7; D is perhaps TRBD1 (6 bases). Germline CDR1 reads MNHEY; CDR2 reads SMNVEV (reference sequence). This CDR3 contains 14 residues. Trimming removed 3 bases at V and 0 bases at J, with 9 bases between. The CDR3 loop is CASSFGGLSYEQYF. The CDR3 DNA is TGTGCCAGCAGTTTTGGGGGCCTCTCCTACGAGCAGTACTTC.

In this sample, this clone turned up once. The V call is TRBV6-2 or TRBV6-3, the J call TRBJ2-7, with D perhaps TRBD2 (6 bases). The CDR3 is 14 residues long. Germline assignment: CDR1 MNHEY and CDR2 SVGEGT. Trimming shortened V by 1 base and J by 6 bases, and 13 bases separated the two germline ends. CDR3: CASSYYRQGGEQYF. CDR3 in DNA: TGTGCCAGCAGTTACTACCGGCAGGGAGGCGAGCAGTACTTC.

The chain uses TRBV28 and TRBJ2-7; D call uncertain. Germline values: CDR1 MDHEN, CDR2 SYDVKM. Trimming pared 6 bases from V and 6 bases from J, leaving 12 bases between. This CDR3 spans 12 amino acids. For the CDR3, the DNA is TGTGCCAGCAGGGCCCCTTTGTTCGAGCAGTACTTC. Its protein is CASRAPLFEQYF.

CDR3 sequence: CASSLPGWTEAFF. The CDR3 DNA reads TGTGCCAGCAGCTTGCCAGGGTGGACTGAAGCTTTCTTT. The rearrangement uses TRBV5-6 and TRBJ1-1; D is perhaps TRBD1 (5 bases). The CDR3 loop spans 13 amino acids. The germline V and J ends were trimmed by 1 base and 5 bases, with 9 bases remaining between them. Per germline, CDR1 SGHDT and CDR2 YYEEEE.

The chain uses TRBV19 and TRBJ2-7; TRBD2 matches at 7 bases. CDR3 size: 13 residues. V trimming: 5 bases; J trimming: 7 bases; junction bases outside the gene matches: 8. Germline V gene data show CDR1 as LNHDA and CDR2 as SQIVND (reference sequence). CDR3 in DNA: TGTGCCAGTAGTCAATCTCGGGGGGAAGAGCAGTACTTC. This codes for CASSQSRGEEQYF.

J is TRBJ1-1 and V is TRBV27; D is possibly TRBD1 (5 bases). V was trimmed by 6 bases and J by 1 base, leaving 18 bases between them. Germline values: CDR1 MNHEY, CDR2 SMNVEV (reference sequence). This CDR3 spans 16 amino acids. CDR3 amino acids: CASSPKPAGGNTEAFF. The CDR3, as DNA: TGTGCCAGCAGCCCTAAACCAGCCGGGGGGAACACTGAAGCTTTCTTT.

The rearrangement uses TRBV2 and TRBJ2-2, with no clear D. V gave up 7 bases and J gave up 3 bases, with 12 bases separating them. The CDR3 spans 14 residues. The germline gives CDR1 SNHLY, CDR2 FYNNEI. The CDR3 DNA follows: TGTGCCAGCACCTTGATTAGTCACACCGGGGAGCTGTTTTTT. Translation gives CASTLISHTGELFF.

This clone was recorded a few times. The chain has TRBV5-8 and TRBJ1-2, with 8 bases aligning to TRBD1. J was trimmed by 1 base and V by 5 bases; bases with no gene match: 1. CDR3 size: 13 residues. The germline V gene has CDR1 SGHTS and CDR2 YDEGEE. CDR3: CASRDRVNYGYTF. In DNA form, the CDR3 reads TGTGCCAGCAGGGACAGGGTTAACTATGGCTACACCTTC.

The chain uses TRBV1 and TRBJ1-2; the table names TRBD1, a call not compared with the DNA. TRBV1 is deemed a pseudogene. The CDR3 has 15 amino acids. CDR3 DNA: TGCACCAGACGGACAGGGGACTTAGCTAACTATGGCTACACCTTC. Translating gives CTRRTGDLANYGYTF.

The chain has TRBV6-6 and TRBJ1-5; a possible D gene is TRBD1 (6 bases). CDR3 size: 16 residues. Germline values: CDR1 MNHNY, CDR2 SVGAGI (reference sequence). Trimming stripped 4 bases from V and 0 bases from J, with 13 bases between. The CDR3, as DNA: TGTGCCAGCAGTTCGAGGACAGACTATAGCAATCAGCCCCAGCATTTT. It translates to CASSSRTDYSNQPQHF.

This clone was seen once. V usage is TRBV29-1 and J usage is TRBJ2-1; 7 bases map to TRBD1. Losses at the gene ends were 5 bases for V and 5 bases for J; bases not matched to a gene: 12. Germline V CDR1 and CDR2: SQVTM, ANQGSEA. The CDR3 has 15 residues. This CDR3 is CSVPKGWTGNNEQFF. The DNA for the CDR3 is TGCAGCGTTCCAAAGGGTTGGACAGGAAACAATGAGCAGTTCTTC.

This chain joins TRBV9 and TRBJ2-1; TRBD2 aligns across 14 bases. V lost 0 bases and J lost 15; bases outside the gene matches: 11. CDR3 length: 16 amino acids. Germline CDR1 SGDLS, CDR2 YYNGEE. CDR3 coding DNA: TGTGCCAGCAGCGTAGAGGGACTAGCGGGGGCCCCACCTCGGTTCTTC. Translating it yields CASSVEGLAGAPPRFF.

The rearrangement uses TRBV5-1 and TRBJ1-6; D may be TRBD1 (5 bases). Germline CDR1 is SGHRS and CDR2 is YFSETQ. The CDR3 contains 15 residues. V lost 0 bases, J lost 4 bases, and 8 bases lay in between. The CDR3 spells CASSLAREYNSPLHF. The CDR3 coding sequence is TGCGCCAGCAGCTTGGCCAGGGAATATAATTCACCCCTCCACTTT.

This clone was picked up a small number of times. The chain couples TRBV28 to TRBJ2-5, with 7 nucleotides matching TRBD1. Germline V lookup: CDR1 MDHEN, CDR2 SYDVKM. The V gene end was trimmed by 8 bases and the J gene end by 4 bases; junction bases not matched to a gene: 4. The CDR3 loop spans 12 amino acids. The CDR3 loop is CASCDRVETQYF. In nucleotides, the CDR3 is TGTGCCAGCTGTGACAGGGTAGAGACCCAGTACTTC. Supplemented by reference TRBV28 and TRBJ2-5, the full variable domain reads DVKVTQSSRYLVKRTGEKVFLECVQDMDHENMFWYRQDPGLGLRLIYFSYDVKMKEKGDIPEGYSVSREKKERFSLILESASTNQTSMYLCASCDRVETQYFGPGTRLLVL.

The rearrangement joins TRBV5-4 to TRBJ1-1, with 7 bases aligning to TRBD1. CDR1 SGHNT and CDR2 YYREEE come from the germline V gene (reference sequence). The CDR3 has 15 amino acids. Losses at the gene ends were 4 bases for V and 0 bases for J; bases not matched to a gene: 6. In nucleotides, the CDR3 is TGTGCCAGCAGCGGTGGCAGGGGGTTGAACACTGAAGCTTTCTTT. Translated: CASSGGRGLNTEAFF.

This clone was found a few times. This sequence joins TRBV28 and TRBJ1-4; D unclear. This CDR3 has 15 amino acids. Germline-derived CDR1 and CDR2 are MDHEN and SYDVKM. Deletions cut 2 bases from V and 8 bases from J, with 15 bases between. CDR3 protein: CASSLMSGRMEKLFF. The DNA of the CDR3 is TGTGCCAGCAGTTTAATGTCGGGTAGAATGGAAAAACTGTTTTTT.

As DNA, the CDR3 is TGTGCCAGCAGCCCTTCAACTAGCGGGCTGGGAGAGACCCAGTACTTC. It yields the protein CASSPSTSGLGETQYF. The V call is TRBV7-8, the J call TRBJ2-5; 9 bases are a match to TRBD2. This CDR3 comprises 16 residues. V lost 5 bases to trimming and J lost 4 bases; unmatched junction nucleotides: 11. Germline V gives CDR1 SGHVS, CDR2 FQNEAQ. Complete variable domain (other parts from reference TRBV7-8 and TRBJ2-5): GAGVSQSPRYKVAKRGQDVALRCDPISGHVSLFWYQQALGQGPEFLTYFQNEAQLDKSGLPSDRFFAERPEGSVSTLKIQRTQQEDSAVYLCASSPSTSGLGETQYFGPGTRLLVL.

The chain has TRBV5-1 and TRBJ2-5; D perhaps matches TRBD2 (6 bases). Germline CDR1 and CDR2: SGHRS and YFSETQ. The CDR3 is made up of 14 amino acids. Trimming removed 1 base at V and 4 bases at J, with 11 bases between. For the CDR3, the DNA is TGCGCCAGCAGCTTGTCGGGAGAGCGAGAGACCCAGTACTTC. It specifies CASSLSGERETQYF.

The rearrangement uses TRBV6-5 and TRBJ2-5, with a possible D match to TRBD2 (6 bases). V gave up 7 bases and J gave up 5 bases, with 17 bases separating them. In germline, CDR1 is MNHEY, CDR2 SVGAGI. The CDR3 consists of 14 residues. In DNA form, the CDR3 reads TGTGCCAGCAAGATAGCGGCGGAGGGTGAGACCCAGTACTTC. It codes for CASKIAAEGETQYF.

J is TRBJ2-7 and V is TRBV4-2, with 13 bases fitting TRBD2. CDR1 is LGHNA and CDR2 is YNFKEQ in the germline V gene. CDR3 length equals 18 residues. The trim removed 1 base at V and 0 bases at J, leaving 6 bases unmatched. The CDR3 DNA sequence: TGTGCCAGCAGCCAAGTGACTAGCGGGAGGACGAGCTCCTACGAGCAGTACTTC. Protein: CASSQVTSGRTSSYEQYF.

The chain couples TRBV19 to TRBJ2-1, with TRBD2 identical over 16 bases. The CDR3 loop spans 15 amino acids. The trim removed 6 bases at V and 8 bases at J, leaving 4 bases unmatched. The germline CDR1 and CDR2 sequences are LNHDA and SQIVND (reference sequence). DNA for the CDR3: TGTGCCAGTAGGTGGGGACTAGCGGGAGGGGATGAGCAGTTCTTC. Translation: CASRWGLAGGDEQFF.